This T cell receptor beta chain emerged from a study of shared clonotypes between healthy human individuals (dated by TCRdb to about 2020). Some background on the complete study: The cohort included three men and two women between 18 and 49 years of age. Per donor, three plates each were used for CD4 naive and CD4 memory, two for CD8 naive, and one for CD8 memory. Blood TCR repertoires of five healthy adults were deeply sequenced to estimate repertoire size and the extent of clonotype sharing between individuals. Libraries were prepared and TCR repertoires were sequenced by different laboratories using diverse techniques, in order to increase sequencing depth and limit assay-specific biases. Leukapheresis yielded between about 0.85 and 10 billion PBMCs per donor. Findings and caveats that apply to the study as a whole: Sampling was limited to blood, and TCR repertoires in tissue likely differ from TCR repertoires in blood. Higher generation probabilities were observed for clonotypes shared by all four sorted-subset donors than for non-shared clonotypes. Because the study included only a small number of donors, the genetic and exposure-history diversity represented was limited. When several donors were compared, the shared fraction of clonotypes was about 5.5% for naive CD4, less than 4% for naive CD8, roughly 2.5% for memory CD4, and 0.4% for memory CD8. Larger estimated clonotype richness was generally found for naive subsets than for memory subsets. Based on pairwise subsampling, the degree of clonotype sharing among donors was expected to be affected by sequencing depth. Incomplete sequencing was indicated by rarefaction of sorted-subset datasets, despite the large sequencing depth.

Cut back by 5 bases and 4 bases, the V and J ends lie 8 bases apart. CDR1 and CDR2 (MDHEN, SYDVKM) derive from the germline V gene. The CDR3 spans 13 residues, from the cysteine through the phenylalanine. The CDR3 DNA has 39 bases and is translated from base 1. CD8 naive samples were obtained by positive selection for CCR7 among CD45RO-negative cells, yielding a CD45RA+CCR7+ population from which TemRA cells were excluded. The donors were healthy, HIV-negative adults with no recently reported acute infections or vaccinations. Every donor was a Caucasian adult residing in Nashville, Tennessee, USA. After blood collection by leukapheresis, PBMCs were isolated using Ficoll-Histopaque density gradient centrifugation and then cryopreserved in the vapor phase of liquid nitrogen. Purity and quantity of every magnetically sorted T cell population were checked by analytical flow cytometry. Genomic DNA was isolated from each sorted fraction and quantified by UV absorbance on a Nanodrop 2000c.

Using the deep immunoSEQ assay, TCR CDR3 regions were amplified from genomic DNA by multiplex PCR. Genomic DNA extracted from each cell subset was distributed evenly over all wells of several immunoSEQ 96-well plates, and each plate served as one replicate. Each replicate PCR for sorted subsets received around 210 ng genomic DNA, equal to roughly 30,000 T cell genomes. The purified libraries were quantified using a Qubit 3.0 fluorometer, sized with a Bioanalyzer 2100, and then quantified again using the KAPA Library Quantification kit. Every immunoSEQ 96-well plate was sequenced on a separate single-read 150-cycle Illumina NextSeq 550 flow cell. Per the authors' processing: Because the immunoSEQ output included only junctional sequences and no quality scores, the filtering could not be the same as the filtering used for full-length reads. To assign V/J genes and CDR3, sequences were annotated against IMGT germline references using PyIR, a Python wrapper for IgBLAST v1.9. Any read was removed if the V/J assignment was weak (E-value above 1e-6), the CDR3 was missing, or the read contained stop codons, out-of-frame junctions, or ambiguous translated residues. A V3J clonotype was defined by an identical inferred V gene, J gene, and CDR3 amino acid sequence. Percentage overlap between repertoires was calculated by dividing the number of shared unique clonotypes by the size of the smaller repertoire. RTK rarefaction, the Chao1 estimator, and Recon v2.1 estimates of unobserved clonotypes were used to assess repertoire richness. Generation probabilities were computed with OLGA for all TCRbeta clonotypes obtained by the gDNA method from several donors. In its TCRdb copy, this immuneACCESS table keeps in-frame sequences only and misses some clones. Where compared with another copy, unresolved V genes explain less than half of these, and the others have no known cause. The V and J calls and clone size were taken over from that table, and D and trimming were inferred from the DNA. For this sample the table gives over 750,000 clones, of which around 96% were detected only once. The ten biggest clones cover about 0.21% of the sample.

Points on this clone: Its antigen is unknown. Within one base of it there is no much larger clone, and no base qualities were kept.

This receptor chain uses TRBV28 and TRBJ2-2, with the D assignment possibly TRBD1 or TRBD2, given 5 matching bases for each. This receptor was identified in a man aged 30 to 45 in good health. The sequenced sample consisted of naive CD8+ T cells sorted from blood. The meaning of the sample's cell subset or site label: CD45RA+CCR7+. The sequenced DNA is TGTGCCAGCAGTGGGGGTATCACCGGGGAGCTGTTTTTT. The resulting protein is CASSGGITGELFF. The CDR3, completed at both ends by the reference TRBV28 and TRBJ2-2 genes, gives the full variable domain DVKVTQSSRYLVKRTGEKVFLECVQDMDHENMFWYRQDPGLGLRLIYFSYDVKMKEKGDIPEGYSVSREKKERFSLILESASTNQTSMYLCASSGGITGELFFGEGSRLTVL.